This T cell receptor beta chain was retrieved from a study of cytomegalovirus exposure and HLA in healthy donors. This clone appeared a few times. Its antigen is unidentified. The CDR3 consists of 14 residues. V was pared by 10 bases and J by 0 bases, with 8 bases of the junction left unmatched. CDR1 is SGHRS and CDR2 is YFSETQ in the germline V gene. General observations from the study: Cytomegalovirus-associated TCR beta chains were listed, numbering 150 to 200. In a later analysis, at a false discovery rate of 0.05, 17,000 or so TCR beta sequences were associated with HLA alleles. Only CMV serostatus was available as immune exposure information.

Vbeta (60) and Jbeta (13) primers were used in the PCR. Using immunoSEQ multiplex PCR, the repertoire was profiled, and TCRdb retains in-frame clones only, with some absent. The sample holds about 130,000 clones, around 75% seen once. The sample taken for sequencing was PBMCs. This clonotype was obtained from a man between 40 and 49 years old in good health and CMV-seronegative. The gene calls are TRBV5-1 and TRBJ1-2; 8 bases fit TRBD1. For the CDR3, the DNA is TGCGCCTCCAGGACAGGGCCAGCTAACTATGGCTACACCTTC. It specifies CASRTGPANYGYTF.